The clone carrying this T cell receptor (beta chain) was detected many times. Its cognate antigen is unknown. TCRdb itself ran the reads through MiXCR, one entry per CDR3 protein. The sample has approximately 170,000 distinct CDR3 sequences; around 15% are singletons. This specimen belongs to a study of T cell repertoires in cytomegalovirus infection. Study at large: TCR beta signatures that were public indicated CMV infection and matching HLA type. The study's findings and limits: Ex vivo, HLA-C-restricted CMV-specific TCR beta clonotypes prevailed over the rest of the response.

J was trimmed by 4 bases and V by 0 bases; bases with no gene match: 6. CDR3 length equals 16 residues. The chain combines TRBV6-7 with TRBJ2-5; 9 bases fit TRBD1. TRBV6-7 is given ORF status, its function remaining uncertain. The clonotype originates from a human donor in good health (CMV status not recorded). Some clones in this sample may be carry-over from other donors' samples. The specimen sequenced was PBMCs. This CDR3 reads CASSYSDRGDSETQYF. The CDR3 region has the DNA TGTGCCAGCAGTTACTCGGACAGGGGTGATTCAGAGACCCAGTACTTC.